These 21 T cell receptor beta chains were sequenced from one sample in a study of blood T cell repertoires in COVID-19. Data came from immunoSEQ multiplex PCR; TCRdb stores just in-frame clones and leaves some out. This table holds approximately 470,000 clones, 80% to 90% found once. Sequencing was performed on peripheral blood. These receptors all come from a human donor in a cohort sampled during active COVID-19.

The chain links TRBV29-1 to TRBJ2-5, with D possibly matching TRBD1 (6 bases). The germline V and J ends were trimmed by 4 bases and 4 bases, with 10 bases remaining between them. CDR1 is SQVTM and CDR2 is ANQGSEA in the germline V gene. CDR3 size: 12 residues. CDR3 residues: CSVGSRGETQYF. CDR3 in DNA: TGCAGCGTTGGGTCCAGGGGAGAGACCCAGTACTTC.

The V call is TRBV18, the J call TRBJ2-6; no definite D call. V was cut by 2 bases and J by 3 bases, with 20 bases left in between. CDR3 length: 19 amino acids. Germline loops: CDR1 KGHSH, CDR2 LQKENI. The CDR3 is CASSPFEDTPLGGANVLTF. In DNA, the CDR3 is TGTGCCAGCTCACCATTTGAGGATACCCCCCTGGGTGGGGCCAACGTCCTGACTTTC. The full variable domain, its missing parts supplied by reference TRBV18 and TRBJ2-6, is NAGVMQNPRHLVRRRGQEARLRCSPMKGHSHVYWYRQLPEEGLKFMVYLQKENIIDESGMPKERFSAEFPKEGPSILRIQQVVRGDSAAYFCASSPFEDTPLGGANVLTFGAGSRLTVL.

The rearrangement uses TRBV10-3 and TRBJ1-5; 10 nucleotides match TRBD1. CDR1 and CDR2 (germline): ENHRY, SYGVKD. The junction had 4 bases not matched to a gene; V was cut back by 0 bases and J by 2 bases. This CDR3 is built from 17 residues. The CDR3 sequence: CAISESDRGHGNQPQHF. The CDR3 DNA reads as TGTGCCATCAGTGAGTCTGACAGGGGGCATGGCAATCAGCCCCAGCATTTT.

V usage is TRBV7-6 and J usage is TRBJ1-1; unclear D gene. With 2 bases removed from V and 5 bases from J, the gap between germline ends came to 15 bases. CDR1 is SGHVS, CDR2 FNYEAQ, per germline. CDR3 size: 15 residues. CDR3 sequence (DNA): TGTGCCAGCAGCTTATTCGGCTACGGGAGTACTGAAGCTTTCTTT. It translates to CASSLFGYGSTEAFF.

This rearrangement joins TRBV5-6 to TRBJ2-1; 7 bases agree with TRBD2. Germline V gene lookup returns CDR1 SGHDT and CDR2 YYEEEE. This CDR3 comprises 15 residues. V shed 2 bases and J 2 bases; nucleotides not matched to a gene: 4. The CDR3 protein is CASSFEAGPYNEQFF. The DNA for the CDR3 is TGTGCCAGCAGCTTTGAAGCGGGACCCTACAATGAGCAGTTCTTC.

The CDR3 sequence is CASSQQSGTNTGELFF. CDR3 coding DNA: TGTGCCAGCAGCCAGCAAAGCGGAACGAACACCGGGGAGCTGTTTTTT. V is TRBV14 and J is TRBJ2-2; D may be TRBD2 (5 bases). The CDR3 is 16 amino acids. Germline V CDR1 and CDR2: SGHDN, FVKESK. With 3 bases removed from V and 0 bases from J, the gap between germline ends came to 11 bases.

This chain links TRBV10-2 with TRBJ2-3; TRBD2 aligns across 10 bases. The ends lost 2 bases at V and 2 bases at J; junction bases unmatched: 13. Per germline, CDR1 WSHSY and CDR2 SAAADI. There are 19 residues in the CDR3. The CDR3 sequence is CASSERTGLAVPFTDTQYF. DNA of the CDR3: TGCGCCAGCAGTGAGAGGACAGGACTAGCGGTCCCCTTCACAGATACGCAGTATTTT.

The chain couples TRBV20-1 to TRBJ2-7; tentatively, D is TRBD1 (5 bases). The CDR3 covers 14 residues. V lost 3 bases to trimming and J lost 0 bases, with 12 bases between them. Germline V lookup: CDR1 DFQATT, CDR2 SNEGSKA (reference sequence). The CDR3 DNA reads as TGCAGTGCTAGTAAGGGGATCATCTCCTACGAGCAGTACTTC. Translating gives CSASKGIISYEQYF.

This chain links TRBV28 with TRBJ1-1, with 7 bases matching TRBD1. The V and J ends lost 7 bases and 10 bases, in that order; junction bases with no gene match: 9. CDR1 is MDHEN and CDR2 is SYDVKM in the germline V gene. The CDR3 sequence is 12 residues long. The CDR3: CASTGDREVAFF. DNA of the CDR3: TGTGCCAGCACCGGGGACAGAGAGGTAGCTTTCTTT.

CDR3 amino acids: CASSLEQREYEQYF. CDR3 DNA: TGCGCCAGCAGCTTGGAACAGCGGGAATACGAGCAGTACTTC. The rearrangement joins TRBV5-1 to TRBJ2-7; 7 positions match TRBD2. Germline-derived CDR1 and CDR2 are SGHRS and YFSETQ. CDR3 length: 14 amino acids. V was clipped by 0 bases and J by 4 bases; unmatched bases: 4.

The rearrangement links TRBV5-4 to TRBJ2-7; D is perhaps TRBD2 (6 bases). The CDR3 spans 15 residues. Per germline, CDR1 SGHNT and CDR2 YYREEE (reference sequence). Trimming took off 0 bases at V and 3 bases at J, with 13 bases between the two ends. CDR3 in amino acids: CASSLDPGEGYEQYF. The CDR3 coding sequence is TGTGCCAGCAGCTTGGATCCGGGAGAAGGCTACGAGCAGTACTTC.

The chain carries TRBV30 and TRBJ2-3; possible D gene TRBD2, 5 bases. V gave up 0 bases and J gave up 6 bases, with 16 bases separating them. The CDR3 has 15 residues. CDR1 and CDR2 (germline): GTSNPN, SVGIG (reference sequence). Here the CDR3 reads CAWSVGRATGDTQYF. The CDR3 bases are TGTGCCTGGAGTGTCGGGCGGGCCACTGGGGATACGCAGTATTTT.

V and J are TRBV7-8 and TRBJ1-1, with D unresolved. This CDR3 is built from 16 residues. Trimming stripped 5 bases from V and 1 base from J, with 17 bases between. The germline CDR1 and CDR2 sequences are SGHVS and FQNEAQ. The chain's CDR3 is CASSPRRVGSNTEAFF. CDR3 DNA sequence: TGTGCCAGCAGCCCCCGTAGAGTCGGTTCGAACACTGAAGCTTTCTTT.

This clone was seen a single time. The chain employs TRBV2 and TRBJ2-7, with D possibly TRBD2 on 6 matching bases. V lost 5 bases and J lost 7, with 21 bases in between. The CDR3 is 15 residues long. Germline V gene sequence: CDR1 SNHLY, CDR2 FYNNEI. The CDR3 region has the DNA TGTGCCAGCAGTCCACCCGGGACTCCGAATACTGAGCAGTACTTC. Its protein product is CASSPPGTPNTEQYF. Combining the CDR3 with reference TRBV2 and TRBJ2-7 gives the whole variable domain EPEVTQTPSHQVTQMGQEVILRCVPISNHLYFYWYRQILGQKVEFLVSFYNNEISEKSEIFDDQFSVERPDGSNFTLKIRSTKLEDSAMYFCASSPPGTPNTEQYFGPGTRLTVT.

This clone appeared many times. V gene TRBV2 combines with J gene TRBJ2-2; 9 bases line up with TRBD2. Germline lookup yields CDR1 SNHLY and CDR2 FYNNEI. The J segment lost 5 bases and the V segment lost 7 bases, leaving 8 bases of the junction unmatched. The CDR3 is 15 residues long. CDR3 region: CASKLVTSGTGELFF. In DNA, the CDR3 is TGTGCCAGCAAACTCGTCACTAGCGGGACCGGGGAGCTGTTTTTT.

This clone was observed many times. This chain uses TRBV19 with TRBJ1-3, with a weak D call TRBD1 (5 bases). V lost 3 bases to trimming and J lost 0 bases, with 12 bases between them. The CDR3 is 16 amino acids. CDR1 and CDR2 from the germline V gene are LNHDA and SQIVND (reference sequence). CDR3 sequence (DNA): TGTGCCAGTAGTATCTGGGGCTACTCCTCTGGAAACACCATATATTTT. It translates to CASSIWGYSSGNTIYF. Drawing the rest from reference TRBV19 and TRBJ1-3, the complete variable domain is DGGITQSPKYLFRKEGQNVTLSCEQNLNHDAMYWYRQDPGQGLRLIYYSQIVNDFQKGDIAEGYSVSREKKESFPLTVTSAQKNPTAFYLCASSIWGYSSGNTIYFGEGSWLTVV.

V and J are TRBV7-3 and TRBJ2-3; a possible D gene is TRBD2 (6 bases). The CDR3 length is 14 residues. Germline lookup yields CDR1 SGHTA and CDR2 FQGTGA. V shed 8 bases and J shed 5 bases, with 17 bases lying between them. CDR3 in amino acids: CASALEGRGDTQYF. CDR3 DNA: TGTGCCAGCGCTCTAGAAGGGCGGGGAGATACGCAGTATTTT. The full variable domain, in which reference TRBV7-3 and TRBJ2-3 provide the parts outside the CDR3, is GAGVSQTPSNKVTEKGKYVELRCDPISGHTALYWYRQSLGQGPEFLIYFQGTGAADDSGLPNDRFFAVRPEGSVSTLKIQRTERGDSAVYLCASALEGRGDTQYFGPGTRLTVL.

On this clone itself: The junction departs from the called germline gene at one end, perhaps through a read error. The chain is built from TRBV6-6 and TRBJ2-7, with D uncertain. CDR3 length: 13 amino acids. The germline CDR1 and CDR2 sequences are MNHNY and SVGAGI (reference sequence). The CDR3 loop is CASSYQLLGALDF. In nucleotides, the CDR3 is TGTGCCAGCAGTTACCAGCTCTTAGGAGCTCTGGACTTC.

This clone was seen more than once but under ten times. CDR3 sequence (DNA): TGTGCCAGCAGTTTCGGGGGTGCAGATACGCAGTATTTT. Protein: CASSFGGADTQYF. The chain links TRBV12-3 or TRBV12-4 to TRBJ2-3, with TRBD2 as a possible D gene (6 bases). There are 13 residues in the CDR3. The germline V and J ends were trimmed by 3 bases and 4 bases, with 8 bases remaining between them.

In its sample, this clone was seen many times. The chain combines TRBV29-1 with TRBJ2-5; 7 bases agree with TRBD1. The CDR3 sequence is 12 residues long. After removal of 6 bases from V and 5 bases from J, the junction contained 6 bases not matched to a gene. Germline CDR1 reads SQVTM; CDR2 reads ANQGSEA. The CDR3 DNA sequence: TGCAGCGTAGTACAGGGGTTGGAGACCCAGTACTTC. Its translation is CSVVQGLETQYF.

This clone is a singleton in its sample. The chain uses TRBV2 and TRBJ2-5, with 10 bases aligning to TRBD1. This CDR3 region has 15 residues. The germline V gene has CDR1 SNHLY and CDR2 FYNNEI. Losses at the gene ends were 3 bases for V and 5 bases for J; bases not matched to a gene: 6. CDR3 sequence reads: CASSEGGQGRETQYF. CDR3 bases: TGTGCCAGCAGTGAGGGGGGACAGGGGAGGGAGACCCAGTACTTC.